Detailed here is one TCR beta chain. This entry belongs to a study of blood T cell repertoires in COVID-19. The data were produced by immunoSEQ multiplex PCR, yet TCRdb's version contains in-frame clones alone and is incomplete. The profile covers about 350,000 clones, with more than 75% appearing a single time and roughly 6.3% taken by the ten largest. Recruited during active infection, patients (from Seattle) were subsequently followed longitudinally. With V trimmed by 4 bases and J by 0 bases, 0 bases remained unmatched. This CDR3 contains 13 residues. The germline V gene encodes CDR1 SGHKS and CDR2 YYEKEE (reference sequence).

The specimen sequenced was peripheral blood. The origin of this receptor is a woman between 45 and 65 years old with COVID-19, enrolled during active disease. The chain recombines TRBV5-5 with TRBJ1-1; 7 bases map to TRBD1. The CDR3 protein is CASSGTVNTEAFF. The CDR3 nucleotides read TGTGCCAGCAGCGGGACAGTGAACACTGAAGCTTTCTTT.